These T cell receptor beta chains were read from a single sample in a study of blood T cell repertoires in COVID-19. Sequencing used immunoSEQ multiplex PCR; TCRdb keeps in-frame clones, though not all of them. The sample records around 130,000 clones, approximately 87% being singletons. Sequencing was carried out using peripheral blood. Receptors originate from a man aged 55 to 70 with acute or convalescent COVID-19. Both conserved end residues are part of each CDR3. A D gene is named only where the DNA matches it firmly. Clone size is shown for a subset of rows, as once, few, many or a class of expanded clone.

D,V,size,J,CDR3,DNA
TRBD1,TRBV5-6,NA,TRBJ2-3,CASSRDRGSTDTQYF,TGTGCCAGCAGCCGGGACAGGGGATCTACAGATACGCAGTATTTT
NA,TRBV6-5,NA,TRBJ1-4,CASRGAEEEKLFF,TGTGCCAGCAGAGGGGCGGAAGAAGAAAAACTGTTTTTT
TRBD2,TRBV25-1,NA,TRBJ2-7,CASSERGQKTSGSYEQYF,TGTGCCAGCAGTGAACGGGGACAAAAGACTAGCGGGAGCTACGAGCAGTACTTC
NA,TRBV6-6,NA,TRBJ1-2,CASNQGIYGYTF,TGTGCCAGCAATCAGGGAATCTATGGCTACACCTTC
NA,TRBV20-1,NA,TRBJ2-7,CSARVANEQYF,TGCAGTGCTAGAGTAGCTAACGAGCAGTACTTC
TRBD1,TRBV10-3,NA,TRBJ2-7,CATLSGTGGHEQYF,TGTGCCACCTTGAGCGGGACAGGGGGCCACGAGCAGTACTTC
NA,TRBV5-1,NA,TRBJ1-4,CASSLMTATNEKLFF,TGCGCCAGCAGCCTAATGACAGCAACTAATGAAAAACTGTTTTTT
NA,TRBV25-1,NA,TRBJ1-1,CASRSTANTEAFF,TGTGCCAGCCGATCGACAGCGAACACTGAAGCTTTCTTT
NA,TRBV19,NA,TRBJ1-2,CASSFGVQVTVGYTF,TGTGCCAGTAGTTTCGGCGTGCAGGTAACTGTGGGCTACACCTTC
NA,TRBV10-2,NA,TRBJ2-5,CASSEALGRGGETQYF,TGCGCCAGCAGTGAAGCATTGGGGAGGGGGGGAGAGACCCAGTACTTC
NA,TRBV6-4,once,TRBJ1-2,CASSDPGQPVSYGYTF,TGTGCCAGCAGTGACCCGGGACAACCAGTCAGCTATGGCTACACCTTC
NA,TRBV10-3,NA,TRBJ1-2,CAISESGDRIGYTF,TGTGCCATCAGTGAGTCCGGAGACAGGATAGGCTACACCTTC
TRBD1,TRBV3-1/TRBV3-2,NA,TRBJ2-7,CASSLGTGGGYEQYF,TGTGCCAGCAGCCTAGGGACAGGTGGCGGGTACGAGCAGTACTTC
TRBD2,TRBV7-9,few,TRBJ2-3,CASSLAAGVTDTQYF,TGTGCCAGCAGCTTAGCCGCGGGAGTCACAGATACGCAGTATTTT
TRBD2,TRBV19,NA,TRBJ2-1,CASSIGTSGRALYNEQFF,TGTGCCAGTAGTATAGGAACTAGCGGGAGGGCCCTCTACAATGAGCAGTTCTTC
NA,TRBV13,NA,TRBJ2-2,CASSLVPVGGRTGELFF,TGTGCCAGCAGCTTAGTACCAGTAGGAGGGAGGACCGGGGAGCTGTTTTTT
TRBD1,TRBV2,NA,TRBJ2-4,CASSPGTELAKNIQYF,TGTGCCAGCAGCCCCGGGACAGAATTAGCCAAAAACATTCAGTACTTC
NA,TRBV4-1,NA,TRBJ2-7,CASSLAGEQYF,TGCGCCAGCAGCCTGGCGGGCGAGCAGTACTTC
TRBD1,TRBV5-4,NA,TRBJ1-6,CASSLGQGGNNSPLHF,TGTGCCAGCAGCTTGGGACAGGGTGGAAATAATTCACCCCTCCACTTT
TRBD1,TRBV24-1,NA,TRBJ2-3,CATTESGQAPTDTQYF,TGTGCCACCACCGAGTCCGGACAGGCCCCCACAGATACGCAGTATTTT
TRBD1,TRBV5-6,NA,TRBJ1-4,CASSTGLGQVGNEKLFF,TGTGCCAGCAGCACGGGGTTGGGACAGGTTGGAAATGAAAAACTGTTTTTT
TRBD2,TRBV4-3,once,TRBJ2-1,CASSQVIGTSGNEQFF,TGCGCCAGCAGCCAGGTCATAGGGACTAGCGGAAATGAGCAGTTCTTC
NA,TRBV18,NA,TRBJ1-2,CASSLSGSYGYTF,TGTGCCAGCTCCCTTTCCGGGAGCTATGGCTACACCTTC
TRBD1,TRBV7-8,once,TRBJ1-2,CASSPRGDSYGYTF,TGTGCCAGCAGCCCGAGGGGGGACAGTTATGGCTACACCTTC
TRBD2,TRBV3-1/TRBV3-2,once,TRBJ2-7,CASSPSGSWREQYF,TGTGCCAGCAGCCCGAGCGGGAGTTGGAGAGAGCAGTACTTC
NA,TRBV2,NA,TRBJ2-7,CASSATAYEQYF,TGTGCCAGCAGTGCTACAGCCTACGAGCAGTACTTC
TRBD2,TRBV28,NA,TRBJ2-5,CASRVSGSFPAQYF,TGTGCCAGCAGGGTTAGCGGGAGTTTTCCGGCCCAGTACTTC
NA,TRBV19,NA,TRBJ2-1,CASSRSGSSSYNEQFF,TGTGCCAGTAGTCGGAGCGGTTCAAGCTCCTACAATGAGCAGTTCTTC
NA,TRBV7-9,NA,TRBJ2-5,CASSRGQQETQYF,TGTGCCAGCAGCCGCGGGCAGCAAGAGACCCAGTACTTC
NA,TRBV7-9,NA,TRBJ1-1,CASSGTKGGGTEAFF,TGTGCCAGCAGCGGAACGAAGGGAGGTGGCACTGAAGCTTTCTTT
NA,TRBV6-5,once,TRBJ2-3,CASTRGGVSTDTQYF,TGTGCCAGCACTAGGGGCGGGGTCAGCACAGATACGCAGTATTTT
TRBD2,TRBV24-1,NA,TRBJ2-5,CATSDVAGGSETQYF,TGTGCCACCAGTGATGTGGCGGGAGGCTCAGAGACCCAGTACTTC
NA,TRBV5-5,NA,TRBJ2-1,CASSIRHLNKWDEQFF,TGTGCCAGCAGCATTAGACATCTAAACAAGTGGGATGAGCAGTTCTTC
TRBD2,TRBV2,few,TRBJ2-7,CASSETSGNYEQYF,TGTGCCAGCAGTGAAACTAGCGGAAACTACGAGCAGTACTTC
NA,TRBV24-1,NA,TRBJ2-2,CATSESVTGELFF,TGTGCCACCAGTGAGTCGGTCACCGGGGAGCTGTTTTTT
TRBD2,TRBV9,NA,TRBJ2-1,CASSVAPASGGDYNEQFF,TGTGCCAGCAGCGTTGCCCCAGCTAGCGGGGGGGACTACAATGAGCAGTTCTTC
NA,TRBV11-3,NA,TRBJ2-1,CASSLSQTTDEQFF,TGTGCCAGCAGCTTAAGTCAAACCACGGATGAGCAGTTCTTC
TRBD2,TRBV6-2/TRBV6-3,NA,TRBJ2-1,CASSYGLAGSYNEQFF,TGTGCCAGCAGTTACGGACTAGCGGGCTCCTACAATGAGCAGTTCTTC
NA,TRBV19,NA,TRBJ2-2,CASSTGTNTGELFF,TGTGCCAGTAGTACGGGGACGAACACCGGGGAGCTGTTTTTT
NA,TRBV19,NA,TRBJ2-7,CASSNTGWGYEQYF,TGTGCCAGTAGTAATACAGGGTGGGGCTACGAGCAGTACTTC
NA,TRBV28,NA,TRBJ2-2,CASIPEGYTGELFF,TGTGCCAGCATTCCGGAGGGGTACACCGGGGAGCTGTTTTTT
TRBD2,TRBV4-3,NA,TRBJ2-1,CASSQDTVAGGEEQFF,TGCGCCAGCAGCCAAGATACGGTAGCGGGAGGAGAGGAGCAGTTCTTC
NA,TRBV19,NA,TRBJ1-1,CASSMKFRPGTEAFF,TGTGCCAGTAGTATGAAATTCAGGCCTGGCACTGAAGCTTTCTTT
NA,TRBV19,many,TRBJ1-2,CASSISDTGGYTF,TGTGCCAGTAGTATCTCTGACACGGGAGGCTACACCTTC
NA,TRBV24-1,NA,TRBJ2-2,CATSDSDRPTGELFF,TGTGCCACCAGTGATTCCGACAGGCCTACCGGGGAGCTGTTTTTT
NA,TRBV13,NA,TRBJ1-5,CASSFRGGNQPQHF,TGTGCCAGCAGCTTCAGGGGAGGCAATCAGCCCCAGCATTTT
NA,TRBV19,NA,TRBJ2-5,CASSISRVQETQYF,TGTGCCAGTAGTATCTCCAGGGTCCAAGAGACCCAGTACTTC
NA,TRBV4-2,NA,TRBJ2-6,CASSQGSGGTSGANVLTF,TGTGCCAGCAGCCAAGGGTCTGGCGGGACCTCTGGGGCCAACGTCCTGACTTTC
TRBD2,TRBV9,NA,TRBJ2-3,CASSVVSGSTDTQYF,TGTGCCAGCAGCGTAGTGAGCGGGAGTACAGATACGCAGTATTTT
NA,TRBV28,once,TRBJ1-2,CASSASGKVGGYTF,TGTGCCAGCAGTGCCTCAGGGAAGGTGGGAGGCTACACCTTC